This is a list of T cell receptor beta chains from one sample in a study of blood T cell repertoires in COVID-19. The repertoire was sequenced with immunoSEQ multiplex PCR; TCRdb's copy has only in-frame clones and lacks some. The sample holds under 350,000 clones, approximately 83% seen once. Specimen: peripheral blood. All receptors derive from a woman between 70 and 85 years old with acute or convalescent COVID-19. CDR3s include the opening cysteine and the closing phenylalanine or tryptophan. The order of the fields is CDR3 DNA, CDR3 protein, D gene, clone size, V gene, J gene. A D gene is named only where the DNA matches it firmly. Size tells how often a clone was seen (once, few, many) or the class of an expanded clone, and some rows leave it out.

DNA: TGTGCCAGCACCTCCAGACAGGGGAAGTTCGATGGCTACACCTTC
CDR3: CASTSRQGKFDGYTF
D: TRBD1
size: NA
V: TRBV13
J: TRBJ1-2

DNA: TGTGCCAGCAGCGCGAATTTCAAACGGGGCTCTGGGGCCAACGTCCTGACTTTC
CDR3: CASSANFKRGSGANVLTF
D: NA
size: NA
V: TRBV2
J: TRBJ2-6

DNA: TGTGCCAGCAGCGAGGCGGAGAGAGGCACCGGGGAGCTGTTTTTT
CDR3: CASSEAERGTGELFF
D: NA
size: NA
V: TRBV6-2/TRBV6-3
J: TRBJ2-2

DNA: TGTGCCAGCTCACGTGACAGGGGTGATCAGCCCCAGCATTTT
CDR3: CASSRDRGDQPQHF
D: TRBD1
size: once
V: TRBV18
J: TRBJ1-5

DNA: TGTGCCACCAGTGATCGACTAGCCAATGAGCAGTTCTTC
CDR3: CATSDRLANEQFF
D: TRBD2
size: NA
V: TRBV24-1
J: TRBJ2-1

DNA: TGTGCCAGCAGCTGGAGCCACAGGGGTCCCGGGGAGCTGTTTTTT
CDR3: CASSWSHRGPGELFF
D: TRBD1
size: NA
V: TRBV5-4
J: TRBJ2-2

DNA: TGTGCCAGCAGCCAAGAACGGACTAGCGGACCCTACACCGGGGAGCTGTTTTTT
CDR3: CASSQERTSGPYTGELFF
D: TRBD2
size: NA
V: TRBV3-1/TRBV3-2
J: TRBJ2-2

DNA: TGTGCCAGCAGCTACATTGGGACAGGGGCCGACACTGAAGCTTTCTTT
CDR3: CASSYIGTGADTEAFF
D: TRBD1
size: NA
V: TRBV5-6
J: TRBJ1-1

DNA: TGTGCCAGCAGTGACAGGGGCCTCGGTCAGCCCCAGCATTTT
CDR3: CASSDRGLGQPQHF
D: NA
size: NA
V: TRBV6-1
J: TRBJ1-5

DNA: TGTGCCAGCAGCTTAGGGACAGGGTCGCTCTCCCAAAAACTGTTTTTT
CDR3: CASSLGTGSLSQKLFF
D: TRBD1
size: NA
V: TRBV11-2
J: TRBJ1-4

DNA: TGTGCCAGCAGTTTAGCGGGGGGGATGAATGAGCAGTTCTTC
CDR3: CASSLAGGMNEQFF
D: TRBD2
size: NA
V: TRBV5-4
J: TRBJ2-1

DNA: TGTGCCAGTAGTATGGGGTCGGGAGGCCACGAGCAGTACTTC
CDR3: CASSMGSGGHEQYF
D: TRBD2
size: NA
V: TRBV19
J: TRBJ2-7

DNA: TGTGCCAGCAAGCGCCCGGGGAGGGATACGCAGTATTTT
CDR3: CASKRPGRDTQYF
D: NA
size: NA
V: TRBV2
J: TRBJ2-3

DNA: TGCGCCACCCGAAGATCTAGCGGGGGGCCGCTTGAGGAGCTGTTTTTT
CDR3: CATRRSSGGPLEELFF
D: TRBD2
size: NA
V: TRBV5-1
J: TRBJ2-2

DNA: TGTGCCAGCAGTATGGGCACACACAGGGGGGATGTAGCTTTCTTT
CDR3: CASSMGTHRGDVAFF
D: TRBD1
size: NA
V: TRBV2
J: TRBJ1-1

DNA: TGTGCCAGCCAAACTAGCGGGGCGCCCGGGGAGCAGTTCTTC
CDR3: CASQTSGAPGEQFF
D: TRBD2
size: NA
V: TRBV7-9
J: TRBJ2-1

DNA: TGCGCCAGCAGCTCCGGGACAGGGTCTCGGGAGACCCAGTACTTC
CDR3: CASSSGTGSRETQYF
D: TRBD1
size: NA
V: TRBV5-1
J: TRBJ2-5

DNA: TGTGCCAGTAGCCTGGGACAGGTAGATTCACCCCTCCACTTT
CDR3: CASSLGQVDSPLHF
D: TRBD1
size: NA
V: TRBV19
J: TRBJ1-6

DNA: TGTGCCAGCCTCAAAGCGGCCTACAATGAGCAGTTCTTC
CDR3: CASLKAAYNEQFF
D: NA
size: NA
V: TRBV6-5
J: TRBJ2-1

DNA: TGTGCCAGCAGTTCTCAGGGGGCCCCTGAAGCTTTCTTT
CDR3: CASSSQGAPEAFF
D: TRBD1
size: NA
V: TRBV27
J: TRBJ1-1

DNA: TGTGCCAGCAGCCCCGTCCCGGGCGGGAACTACGAGCAGTACTTC
CDR3: CASSPVPGGNYEQYF
D: NA
size: NA
V: TRBV3-1/TRBV3-2
J: TRBJ2-7

DNA: TGCGCCAGCAGCGTAGACTTAAACCGGCAAGAGACCCAGTACTTC
CDR3: CASSVDLNRQETQYF
D: NA
size: NA
V: TRBV5-1
J: TRBJ2-5

DNA: TGTGCCAGCAGCTTAGGACAGGGGAGTCATGGCTACACCTTC
CDR3: CASSLGQGSHGYTF
D: TRBD1
size: once
V: TRBV7-9
J: TRBJ1-2

DNA: TGTGCCACCAGCAGAGACGGAGGGTCAGGGGCCAACGTCCTGACTTTC
CDR3: CATSRDGGSGANVLTF
D: NA
size: NA
V: TRBV15
J: TRBJ2-6

DNA: TGTGCCACCAGTGATACCGGGACTAGCGGGGCGAATGAGCAGTTCTTC
CDR3: CATSDTGTSGANEQFF
D: TRBD2
size: few
V: TRBV24-1
J: TRBJ2-1

DNA: TGTGCCAGCAGCCAAGGGACTAGCGGCGAAGACGGAGAGACCCAGTACTTC
CDR3: CASSQGTSGEDGETQYF
D: TRBD2
size: NA
V: TRBV4-2
J: TRBJ2-5

DNA: TGCGCCAGCAGCCCCGAGGGACTACAAGAGACCCAGTACTTC
CDR3: CASSPEGLQETQYF
D: TRBD2
size: NA
V: TRBV4-1
J: TRBJ2-5

DNA: TGTGCCAGCAGCTTATCACAGGGGGTGACAATCTATGGCTACACCTTC
CDR3: CASSLSQGVTIYGYTF
D: TRBD1
size: NA
V: TRBV7-9
J: TRBJ1-2

DNA: TGCGCCAGCAGCCAAGATGGGGGGGGTTTGGAGGGTGAAAAACTGTTTTTT
CDR3: CASSQDGGGLEGEKLFF
D: NA
size: NA
V: TRBV4-1
J: TRBJ1-4

DNA: TGCGCCAGCAGCTCCTACAGCTATGAAAAACTGTTTTTT
CDR3: CASSSYSYEKLFF
D: NA
size: NA
V: TRBV5-1
J: TRBJ1-4

DNA: TGTGCCAGCAGATTGGGACTAGCGGTCTCCTACAATGAGCAGTTCTTC
CDR3: CASRLGLAVSYNEQFF
D: TRBD2
size: NA
V: TRBV2
J: TRBJ2-1

DNA: TGTGCCAGCAGCTCCCGACAGGGGCAGAAAGCTTTCTTT
CDR3: CASSSRQGQKAFF
D: TRBD1
size: NA
V: TRBV7-3
J: TRBJ1-1

DNA: TGTGCCAGCAGCGCGGGACTAGCGGGGGTAGAGACCCAGTACTTC
CDR3: CASSAGLAGVETQYF
D: TRBD2
size: NA
V: TRBV9
J: TRBJ2-5

DNA: TGCGCCAGCAGCTGGGGACATTCCTTAAGGGAGTACGAGCAGTACTTC
CDR3: CASSWGHSLREYEQYF
D: NA
size: NA
V: TRBV5-1
J: TRBJ2-7

DNA: TGTGCCAGCAGCTTAAACAGGGGGCGGTCACCCCTCCACTTT
CDR3: CASSLNRGRSPLHF
D: TRBD1
size: NA
V: TRBV6-5
J: TRBJ1-6

DNA: TGCGCCAGCAGTGCCGCAGGGGGCTATGGCTACACCTTC
CDR3: CASSAAGGYGYTF
D: TRBD1
size: NA
V: TRBV10-2
J: TRBJ1-2

DNA: TGTGCCAGCAGCTCGCACCGGGGAGTGGGAACGGGCTACACCTTC
CDR3: CASSSHRGVGTGYTF
D: NA
size: NA
V: TRBV7-8
J: TRBJ1-2

DNA: TGCGCCAGCAGCCAGACAGGACAGCCTAACACTGAAGCTTTCTTT
CDR3: CASSQTGQPNTEAFF
D: NA
size: NA
V: TRBV4-1
J: TRBJ1-1

DNA: TGTGCCAGCAGTGGGGGACAGCGGGGGACCTACAATGAGCAGTTCTTC
CDR3: CASSGGQRGTYNEQFF
D: NA
size: few
V: TRBV6-1
J: TRBJ2-1

DNA: TGTGCCAGCAGCCGGGGTAGGGACTATGGCTACACCTTC
CDR3: CASSRGRDYGYTF
D: NA
size: NA
V: TRBV7-9
J: TRBJ1-2

DNA: TGTGCCAGCAGCCCGTTGGGGGCCCCTTACGATACGCAGTATTTT
CDR3: CASSPLGAPYDTQYF
D: NA
size: NA
V: TRBV3-1/TRBV3-2
J: TRBJ2-3

DNA: TGTGCCAGTCGACCCAGGGTGAACACTGAAGCTTTCTTT
CDR3: CASRPRVNTEAFF
D: NA
size: NA
V: TRBV19
J: TRBJ1-1

DNA: TGTGCCAGCAGTCACGGGACAGATCCCAATCAGCCCCAGCATTTT
CDR3: CASSHGTDPNQPQHF
D: TRBD1
size: NA
V: TRBV3-1/TRBV3-2
J: TRBJ1-5

DNA: TGTGCCACCAGTGATCCGACAGGGGGGAACACTGAAGCTTTCTTT
CDR3: CATSDPTGGNTEAFF
D: TRBD1
size: NA
V: TRBV24-1
J: TRBJ1-1

DNA: TGTGCCAGCAGCCAAGAGGGCAGTATCAACACCATATATTTT
CDR3: CASSQEGSINTIYF
D: NA
size: NA
V: TRBV3-1/TRBV3-2
J: TRBJ1-3

DNA: TGTGCCAGCAGCTCCGGACAGGCGGGAACTGAAGCTTTCTTT
CDR3: CASSSGQAGTEAFF
D: TRBD1
size: NA
V: TRBV5-4
J: TRBJ1-1

DNA: TGCAGTGCTAGTTCTTGGCTTCCCGGGACAGGGCAGAACACTGAAGCTTTCTTT
CDR3: CSASSWLPGTGQNTEAFF
D: TRBD1
size: once
V: TRBV20-1
J: TRBJ1-1

DNA: TGTGCCAGCAGCGTCACAGGGGAAAAAGGTAACGAGCAGTACTTC
CDR3: CASSVTGEKGNEQYF
D: TRBD1
size: once
V: TRBV9
J: TRBJ2-7

DNA: TGTGCCAGCAGCCGGGCCGGGGGCTACGAGCAGTACTTC
CDR3: CASSRAGGYEQYF
D: NA
size: NA
V: TRBV5-4
J: TRBJ2-7

DNA: TGTGCCAGCAGCCAACTGACAGGGGAGGAAGGCTACACCTTC
CDR3: CASSQLTGEEGYTF
D: TRBD1
size: NA
V: TRBV3-1/TRBV3-2
J: TRBJ1-2

DNA: TGTGCCAGCAGCTTGGAACTAGCGGGGGGGTACAATGAGCAGTTCTTC
CDR3: CASSLELAGGYNEQFF
D: TRBD2
size: NA
V: TRBV5-4
J: TRBJ2-1

DNA: TGTGCAAGTCGCTCCAGGACAGATAACTATGGCTACACCTTC
CDR3: CASRSRTDNYGYTF
D: NA
size: NA
V: TRBV12-2
J: TRBJ1-2

DNA: TGTGCCAGCAGCAGGATGGGACAGCCATACAATGAGCAGTTCTTC
CDR3: CASSRMGQPYNEQFF
D: TRBD1
size: NA
V: TRBV5-6
J: TRBJ2-1

DNA: TGTGCCAGCAGCGCCCCCGGAGGGGATCAGCCCCAGCATTTT
CDR3: CASSAPGGDQPQHF
D: NA
size: once
V: TRBV2
J: TRBJ1-5